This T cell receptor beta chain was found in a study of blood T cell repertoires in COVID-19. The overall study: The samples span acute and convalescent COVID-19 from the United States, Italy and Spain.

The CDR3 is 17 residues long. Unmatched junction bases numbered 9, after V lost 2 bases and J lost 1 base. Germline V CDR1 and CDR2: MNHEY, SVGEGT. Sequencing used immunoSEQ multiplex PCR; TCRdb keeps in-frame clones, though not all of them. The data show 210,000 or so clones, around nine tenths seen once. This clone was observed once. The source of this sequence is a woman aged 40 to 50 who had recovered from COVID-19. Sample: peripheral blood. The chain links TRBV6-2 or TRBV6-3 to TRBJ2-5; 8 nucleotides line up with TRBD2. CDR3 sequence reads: CASSYVGLAGIQETQYF. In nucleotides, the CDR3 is TGTGCCAGCAGTTACGTCGGCCTAGCGGGTATCCAAGAGACCCAGTACTTC.